This TCR beta chain was found in a study of blood T cell repertoires in COVID-19. The overall study: Samples representing acute and convalescent COVID-19 were sourced from the United States, Italy and Spain. Sources were T cells, B-cell-depleted T cells, or PBMCs; the material itself was cDNA or gDNA.

V lost 8 bases and J lost 2, with 16 bases in between. CDR1 is SGHDN, CDR2 FVKESK, per germline. The length of the CDR3 is 15 residues. Original methodology: Reference gene primer amplification in the assay estimated nucleated cell counts. Using immunoSEQ multiplex PCR, the repertoire was profiled, and TCRdb retains in-frame clones only, with some absent. V, J and clone size reflect that table, while D and trimming were determined from the DNA. The data show more than 85,000 clones, with around 87% seen just once and about a sixth held by the top ten. Sequencing was carried out using peripheral blood. V gene TRBV14 combines with J gene TRBJ2-1; possible D gene TRBD2, 5 bases. The sequence was collected from a human donor in a cohort sampled during active COVID-19. This chain's CDR3 is CASFPSTTTYNEQFF. CDR3 in DNA: TGTGCCAGCTTCCCGAGCACGACTACCTACAATGAGCAGTTCTTC.